The clone carrying this T cell receptor beta chain has only a few counts. The sample is drawn from a study of identifying expanded T cells in peripheral blood. The germline V gene encodes CDR1 SGHDT and CDR2 YYEEEE. V shed 6 bases, J shed 7 bases, and the junction held 10 bases outside the gene matches. CDR3 length equals 14 residues. The table came from immunoSEQ multiplex PCR; TCRdb's copy has only in-frame clones and leaves some out. The sample contains fewer than 65,000 clones, more than 75% of which appear only once. This TCR was sampled from a person between 18 and 70 years old in good health. The chain joins TRBV5-6 to TRBJ2-5; 9 positions match TRBD1. The sequencing sample was made of blood. The CDR3 loop is CASILTGGAGTQYF. The CDR3 region has the DNA TGTGCCAGCATCCTTACAGGGGGCGCGGGGACCCAGTACTTC. Drawing the rest from reference TRBV5-6 and TRBJ2-5, the complete variable domain is DAGVTQSPTHLIKTRGQQVTLRCSPKSGHDTVSWYQQALGQGPQFIFQYYEEEERQRGNFPDRFSGHQFPNYSSELNVNALLLGDSALYLCASILTGGAGTQYFGPGTRLLVL.